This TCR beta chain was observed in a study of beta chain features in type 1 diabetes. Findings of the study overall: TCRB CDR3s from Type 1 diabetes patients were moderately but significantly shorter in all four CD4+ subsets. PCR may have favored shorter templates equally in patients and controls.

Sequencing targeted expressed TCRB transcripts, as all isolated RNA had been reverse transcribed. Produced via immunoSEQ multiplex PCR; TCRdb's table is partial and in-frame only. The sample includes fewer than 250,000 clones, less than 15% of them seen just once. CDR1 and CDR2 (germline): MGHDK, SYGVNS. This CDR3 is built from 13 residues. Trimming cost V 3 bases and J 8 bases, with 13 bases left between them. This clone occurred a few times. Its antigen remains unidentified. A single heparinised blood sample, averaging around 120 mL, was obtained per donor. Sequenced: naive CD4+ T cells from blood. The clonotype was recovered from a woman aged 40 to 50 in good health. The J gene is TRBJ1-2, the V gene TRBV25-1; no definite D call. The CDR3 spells CASSDYSSLGYTF. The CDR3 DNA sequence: TGTGCCAGCAGTGACTACAGCTCTTTAGGCTACACCTTC.